One sample yielded the 10 T cell receptor beta chains listed below, sequenced in a study of T cells in Graves' hyperthyroidism and ophthalmopathy. Amplified regions were TCR beta CDR3 sequences from RNA transcripts. Initially, a first-round RT-PCR of the TCR CDR3 employed the HTBI primer set. TCRdb itself ran the multiplex PCR reads through MiXCR, one entry per CDR3 protein. The table lists fewer than 650,000 distinct CDR3 sequences, roughly 14% of them singletons. Sample: blood. Receptor source: a woman in her 30s with Graves' hyperthyroidism that later progressed to Graves' ophthalmopathy.

Comment on this clonotype: A much larger clone differs by one base, so this may be a read error. CDR3 residues: CATLSYNEQFF. In DNA, the CDR3 is TGTGCCACCCTATCCTACAATGAGCAGTTCTTC. The V gene is TRBV6-1, the J gene TRBJ2-1; D is undetermined. Germline-derived CDR1 and CDR2 are MNHNS and SASEGT. The ends were cut back, 10 bases at V and 1 base at J, with 5 bases in the middle. This CDR3 has 11 residues.

There are many counts of this clonotype. The genes are TRBV6-1 and TRBJ1-2, with 9 bases matching TRBD1. In germline, CDR1 is MNHNS, CDR2 SASEGT. Trimming cost V 6 bases and J 4 bases; bases outside gene matches: 12. The CDR3 loop spans 16 amino acids. CDR3 nucleotides: TGTGCCAGCAGGCGGGACCGGGACAGGGTATCCTATGGCTACACCTTC. This codes for CASRRDRDRVSYGYTF.

This clonotype was found many times. V usage is TRBV24-1 and J usage is TRBJ2-7; D is perhaps TRBD1 (6 bases). Germline V gene sequence: CDR1 KGHDR, CDR2 SFDVKD. Trimming removed 7 bases at V and 4 bases at J, with 10 bases between. The CDR3 spans 12 residues. The CDR3, as DNA: TGTGCCACCAGCATAACAGGGTACGAGCAGTACTTC. Translating it yields CATSITGYEQYF.

This clonotype has ten or more counts. V usage is TRBV20-1 and J usage is TRBJ1-5; D not resolved. V was shortened by 3 bases and J by 2 bases, with 11 bases between the two germline ends. CDR1 is DFQATT, CDR2 SNEGSKA, per germline (reference sequence). The CDR3 has 14 amino acids. CDR3 sequence: CSASVSLGNQPQHF. CDR3 DNA sequence: TGCAGTGCTAGTGTCTCGTTGGGCAATCAGCCCCAGCATTTT.

A remark on this clonotype: This may be a read error: a much more frequent sequence differs by one nucleotide. The genes are TRBV27 and TRBJ2-3, with a tentative D call TRBD2 (6 bases). V lost 4 bases to trimming and J lost 1 base, with 21 bases between them. The CDR3 has 18 amino acids. Germline CDR1 is MNHEY and CDR2 is SMNVEV (reference sequence). The CDR3 DNA reads as TGTGCCAGCAGTTCCCTCGGGGTTAGTAGCGGACGCACAGATACGCAGTATTTT. Protein sequence: CASSSLGVSSGRTDTQYF.

This clonotype has just a few counts. This chain links TRBV10-3 with TRBJ2-5; TRBD1 matches 8 bases. The CDR3 is 13 amino acids. Germline V gene data show CDR1 as ENHRY and CDR2 as SYGVKD. The J segment lost 4 bases and the V segment lost 4 bases, leaving 2 bases of the junction unmatched. The CDR3 coding sequence is TGTGCCATCAGTGGGGGACAGGCAGAGACCCAGTACTTC. Encoded protein: CAISGGQAETQYF.

In this sample, this clonotype turned up once. For the CDR3, the DNA is TGTGCCAGCAGCGTAGGGGAGGCATACACTGAAGCTTTCTTT. Its protein is CASSVGEAYTEAFF. V is TRBV9 and J is TRBJ1-1; D not certain. This CDR3 is built from 14 residues. CDR1 and CDR2 from the germline V gene are SGDLS and YYNGEE. Trimming took off 0 bases at V and 3 bases at J, with 9 bases between the two ends.

Ten or more counts support this clonotype. V gene TRBV18 combines with J gene TRBJ2-5; perhaps D is TRBD1 or TRBD2 (5 bases each). The CDR3 sequence is 13 residues long. Germline CDR1 reads KGHSH; CDR2 reads LQKENI. Deletions cut 6 bases from V and 1 base from J, with 9 bases between. The CDR3 DNA reads as TGTGCCAGCTCTGACAGCGGCCAAGAGACCCAGTACTTC. Translated, it gives CASSDSGQETQYF.

This clonotype has at least ten counts. The chain employs TRBV20-1 and TRBJ2-7, with 9 bases lining up with TRBD2. In germline, CDR1 is DFQATT, CDR2 SNEGSKA (reference sequence). There are 14 residues in the CDR3. Trimming cost V 7 bases and J 0 bases; bases outside gene matches: 7. CDR3 loop: CSVTTSGNSYEQYF. The CDR3 nucleotides read TGCAGTGTCACGACTAGCGGAAACTCCTACGAGCAGTACTTC.

This clonotype was seen at least ten times. The chain carries TRBV11-1 and TRBJ2-1, with 7 bases matching TRBD2. The CDR3 length is 15 residues. The ends lost 2 bases at V and 3 bases at J; junction bases unmatched: 4. CDR1 and CDR2 from the germline V gene are SGHAT and FQDESV (reference sequence). Here the CDR3 reads CASSLQREVYNEQFF. Written as DNA, the CDR3 is TGTGCCAGCAGCTTACAACGGGAGGTCTACAATGAGCAGTTCTTC. Looking up the rest from reference TRBV11-1 and TRBJ2-1 gives the full variable domain: EAEVAQSPRYKITEKSQAVAFWCDPISGHATLYWYRQILGQGPELLVQFQDESVVDDSQLPKDRFSAERLKGVDSTLKIQPAELGDSAMYLCASSLQREVYNEQFFGPGTRLTVL.